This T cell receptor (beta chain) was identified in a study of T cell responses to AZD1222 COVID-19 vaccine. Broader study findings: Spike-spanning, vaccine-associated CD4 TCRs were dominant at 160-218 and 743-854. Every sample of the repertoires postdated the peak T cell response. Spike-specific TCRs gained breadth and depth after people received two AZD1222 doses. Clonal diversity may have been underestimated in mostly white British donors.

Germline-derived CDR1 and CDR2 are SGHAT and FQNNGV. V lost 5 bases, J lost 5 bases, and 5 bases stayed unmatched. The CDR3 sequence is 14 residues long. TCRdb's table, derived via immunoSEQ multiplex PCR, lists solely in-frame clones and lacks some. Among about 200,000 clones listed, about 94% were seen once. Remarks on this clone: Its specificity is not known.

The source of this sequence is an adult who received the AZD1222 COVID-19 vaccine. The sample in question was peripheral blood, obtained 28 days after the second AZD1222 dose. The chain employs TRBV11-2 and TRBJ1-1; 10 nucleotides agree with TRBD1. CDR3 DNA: TGTGCCAGCAGCGCGCGACAGGGGGCGACTGAAGCTTTCTTT. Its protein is CASSARQGATEAFF.